This entry lists 21 T cell receptor beta chains sequenced from one sample in a study of T-cell reconstitution after alpha-beta-depleted transplantation in children. TCRbeta library construction was performed incorporating unique molecular identifiers. TCRdb ran MiXCR on the PCR reads and lists one entry per CDR3 protein. In the table there are about 15,000 distinct CDR3 sequences, roughly 5.6% of which are singletons. Source: PBMCs, taken before TCRalphabeta/CD19-depleted stem cell transplant. The receptors derive from a boy younger than 18 with acute lymphoblastic leukemia, due to receive a stem cell transplant.

Many counts were recorded for this clonotype. CDR3 sequence: CASSPYVSDEKLFF. CDR3 nucleotides: TGTGCCAGCAGTCCCTACGTATCGGATGAAAAACTGTTTTTT. The chain links TRBV12-3 or TRBV12-4 to TRBJ1-4; D is unresolved. CDR3 size: 14 residues. The V gene lost 5 bases and the J gene lost 6 bases, with 13 bases spanning the gap.

This clonotype was detected many times. The chain uses TRBV7-9 and TRBJ1-6, with 9 bases matching TRBD1. CDR3 size: 14 residues. Trimming took 7 bases from V and 8 from J; bases not matched to a gene: 6. Looked up from germline, CDR1 is SEHNR and CDR2 is FQNEAQ (reference sequence). CDR3 DNA: TGTGCCAGCACCGTGGGACAGGGAGATTCACCCCTCCACTTT. It codes for CASTVGQGDSPLHF.

This clonotype was seen ten or more times. V is TRBV12-3 or TRBV12-4 and J is TRBJ2-3, with TRBD2 matching 13 bases. V lost 1 base and J lost 6; bases outside the gene matches: 1. The CDR3 length is 15 residues. The CDR3 DNA sequence: TGTGCCAGCAGTTTAGAGACTAGCGGGAGGGATACGCAGTATTTT. Translating it yields CASSLETSGRDTQYF.

This clonotype was seen many times. The V gene is TRBV19, the J gene TRBJ1-5; no firm D call. The germline V and J ends were trimmed by 3 bases and 0 bases, with 6 bases remaining between them. The CDR3 runs to 14 residues. CDR1 is LNHDA, CDR2 SQIVND, per germline (reference sequence). DNA for the CDR3: TGTGCCAGTAGTATCGGACGTAGCAATCAGCCCCAGCATTTT. Amino acid sequence: CASSIGRSNQPQHF.

In its sample, this clonotype was seen many times. CDR3: CASSSPPGTGANEQFF. In DNA, the CDR3 is TGTGCCAGCAGCTCGCCCCCCGGGACAGGGGCCAATGAGCAGTTCTTC. V gene TRBV7-9 combines with J gene TRBJ2-1, with 10 bases matching TRBD1. Germline V CDR1 and CDR2: SEHNR, FQNEAQ (reference sequence). The CDR3 spans 16 residues. The V segment lost 4 bases and the J segment 6 bases; nucleotides outside the gene matches: 9. The variable domain in full, completed from reference TRBV7-9 and TRBJ2-1, reads DTGVSQNPRHKITKRGQNVTFRCDPISEHNRLYWYRQTLGQGPEFLTYFQNEAQLEKSRLLSDRFSAERPKGSFSTLEIQRTEQGDSAMYLCASSSPPGTGANEQFFGPGTRLTVL.

This clonotype was recorded at least ten times. This chain connects TRBV5-6 to TRBJ2-7, with unresolved D. Looked up from germline, CDR1 is SGHDT and CDR2 is YYEEEE. Deletions cut 2 bases from V and 3 bases from J, with 9 bases between. CDR3 length: 13 amino acids. In DNA form, the CDR3 reads TGTGCCAGCAGCTTTCCCGACGGCTACGAGCAGTACTTC. Its translation is CASSFPDGYEQYF.

There are many counts of this clonotype. V gene TRBV20-1 combines with J gene TRBJ2-1; D unresolved. Per the germline V gene, CDR1 is DFQATT and CDR2 is SNEGSKA (reference sequence). Trimming shortened V by 0 bases and J by 0 bases, and 12 bases separated the two germline ends. The CDR3 covers 16 residues. CDR3 sequence (DNA): TGCAGTGCTAGAGATTTAACCCTCCTCTCCTACAATGAGCAGTTCTTC. Amino acid sequence: CSARDLTLLSYNEQFF.

This clonotype was detected many times. The chain joins TRBV14 to TRBJ1-1; D possibly corresponds to TRBD1 (6 bases). V gave up 4 bases and J gave up 1 base, with 13 bases separating them. Germline CDR1 and CDR2: SGHDN and FVKESK. CDR3 length: 15 residues. The DNA of the CDR3 is TGTGCCAGCAGCCCACTAAGAGGGGGGAACACTGAAGCTTTCTTT. It codes for CASSPLRGGNTEAFF.

This clonotype showed up just a few times. The rearrangement links TRBV5-4 to TRBJ2-1; 12 bases are a match to TRBD2. Germline assignment: CDR1 SGHNT and CDR2 YYREEE (reference sequence). Trimming at V came to 5 bases and at J to 6 bases, leaving 6 bases not matched to a gene. The CDR3 covers 15 residues. The CDR3 loop reads CASRPTSGGSNEQFF. The CDR3 DNA is TGTGCCAGCAGACCCACTAGCGGGGGGAGCAATGAGCAGTTCTTC.

There are many counts of this clonotype. The rearrangement joins TRBV7-2 to TRBJ2-1, with TRBD1 matching 9 bases. Trimming took 6 bases from V and 4 from J; bases not matched to a gene: 7. Germline V gene data show CDR1 as SGHTA and CDR2 as FQGNSA. The CDR3 runs 15 residues. DNA of the CDR3: TGTGCCAGCAGACCTACAGGGGGCGTGTACAATGAGCAGTTCTTC. Residues: CASRPTGGVYNEQFF.

This clonotype has at least ten counts. This rearrangement joins TRBV5-1 to TRBJ2-6; D is uncertain. In germline, CDR1 is SGHRS, CDR2 YFSETQ. The CDR3 sequence is 16 residues long. The germline V and J ends were trimmed by 4 bases and 7 bases, with 18 bases remaining between them. DNA for the CDR3: TGCGCCAGCAGCACACTCGGACGGGTGGGAGCCAACGTCCTGACTTTC. This sequence encodes CASSTLGRVGANVLTF.

The sample holds many counts of this clonotype. The chain combines TRBV11-2 with TRBJ2-2; no reliable D call. CDR1 is SGHAT and CDR2 is FQNNGV in the germline V gene. V was shortened by 1 base and J by 2 bases, with 5 bases between the two germline ends. This CDR3 spans 14 amino acids. Written as DNA, the CDR3 is TGTGCCAGCAGCTTAGCGCTTAACACCGGGGAGCTGTTTTTT. Protein sequence: CASSLALNTGELFF.

This clonotype has ten or more counts. The rearrangement joins TRBV7-2 to TRBJ1-6, with D perhaps matching TRBD1 (5 bases). V lost 2 bases, J lost 1 base, and 9 bases lay in between. This CDR3 contains 16 residues. Germline loops: CDR1 SGHTA, CDR2 FQGNSA. As DNA, the CDR3 is TGTGCCAGCAGCTTAAGAACAGGATCCTATAATTCACCCCTCCACTTT. As protein: CASSLRTGSYNSPLHF.

This clonotype has at least ten counts. CDR3 sequence (DNA): TGTGCCAGCAGGCCCGGGACAGGGGGGTATGGGGCCAACGTCCTGACTTTC. Translation gives CASRPGTGGYGANVLTF. The chain employs TRBV11-2 and TRBJ2-6; 11 bases map to TRBD1. After removal of 6 bases from V and 3 bases from J, the junction contained 7 bases not matched to a gene. The V gene's germline CDR1 is SGHAT and CDR2 FQNNGV. The CDR3 totals 17 residues.

Comment on this clonotype: Mismatch with germline at one junction end may stem from a read error. The chain carries TRBV28 and TRBJ2-3; 9 bases agree with TRBD2. This CDR3 region has 16 residues. Per the germline V gene, CDR1 is MDHEN and CDR2 is SYDVKM. CDR3 nucleotide sequence: TGTGCCAGCAGCCCCCCGGCGGCGGGAGGGTCGGAGCCGCACTATTTT. Residues: CASSPPAAGGSEPHYF.

This clonotype was picked up many times. The rearrangement joins TRBV20-1 to TRBJ2-5; the match to TRBD2 covers 10 bases. This CDR3 has 15 amino acids. Germline V CDR1 and CDR2: DFQATT, SNEGSKA (reference sequence). Germline trimming cut 0 bases from V and 5 bases from J; bases unmatched to any gene: 6. DNA of the CDR3: TGCAGTGCTAGAGATCCGGCTAGCGGGAGTGAGACCCAGTACTTC. Its protein is CSARDPASGSETQYF.

This clonotype was observed at least ten times. Written as DNA, the CDR3 is TGTGCCACCAGTGATATCCGGGAGCCCAATCAGCCCCAGCATTTT. Protein product: CATSDIREPNQPQHF. This rearrangement joins TRBV24-1 to TRBJ1-5; D ambiguous. V dropped 3 bases and J dropped 3 bases, with 11 bases sitting between them. This CDR3 has 15 residues. Germline V CDR1 and CDR2: KGHDR, SFDVKD.

This clonotype was counted many times. V and J are TRBV6-1 and TRBJ2-3; D not resolved. The ends were cut back, 6 bases at V and 4 bases at J, with 14 bases in the middle. Germline-derived CDR1 and CDR2 are MNHNS and SASEGT. The CDR3 length is 14 residues. DNA for the CDR3: TGTGCCAGCAGATCTGATCTTCCCCCAGATACGCAGTATTTT. Protein: CASRSDLPPDTQYF.

This clonotype was counted at least ten times. The chain carries TRBV7-9 and TRBJ2-7, with D perhaps TRBD1 or TRBD2 (5 bases each). V was cut by 5 bases and J by 3 bases, with 14 bases left in between. The CDR3 runs to 14 residues. The germline V gene encodes CDR1 SEHNR and CDR2 FQNEAQ (reference sequence). The CDR3 sequence: CASSRTGAIYEQYF. The CDR3 bases are TGTGCCAGCAGCCGTACCGGGGCCATCTACGAGCAGTACTTC.

This chain links TRBV29-1 with TRBJ2-1, with 7 bases matching TRBD2. The CDR3 totals 14 residues. V trimming: 6 bases; J trimming: 2 bases; junction bases outside the gene matches: 7. The germline V gene encodes CDR1 SQVTM and CDR2 ANQGSEA. CDR3 nucleotide sequence: TGCAGCGTCTCAGCGGGATTGACCTACAATGAGCAGTTCTTC. This codes for CSVSAGLTYNEQFF.

This clonotype was recorded many times. The chain has TRBV24-1 and TRBJ2-1; D perhaps matches TRBD2 (6 bases). Germline CDR1 reads KGHDR; CDR2 reads SFDVKD. The CDR3 is made up of 14 amino acids. V was cut by 7 bases and J by 1 base, with 10 bases left in between. The CDR3 nucleotides read TGTGCCACCAGGGCCGGGGGATCCTACAATGAGCAGTTCTTC. Protein sequence: CATRAGGSYNEQFF.